The 14 T cell receptor beta chains below come from one sample, sequenced in a study of T cells after yellow fever vaccination. TCRdb redid the calling of the 5' RACE reads with MiXCR, one entry per CDR3 protein. Of approximately 170,000 distinct CDR3 sequences listed, 8% to 13% are singletons. The material was CD8+ T cells sorted from PBMCs, obtained 15 days after the yellow fever booster vaccination. The source is a man aged 18 to 29 who received the YFV17D yellow fever vaccine.

This clonotype was detected only a few times. CDR3 amino acids: CASSALFRDRGLYTF. CDR3 bases: TGTGCCAGCAGCGCCCTTTTTCGGGACAGAGGGTTGTACACCTTC. This chain links TRBV12-3 or TRBV12-4 with TRBJ1-2; 7 bases map to TRBD1. CDR3 length: 15 amino acids. The junction had 18 bases not matched to a gene; V was cut back by 6 bases and J by 11 bases.

This clonotype has a handful of counts. This chain uses TRBV27 with TRBJ1-2; weak D call: TRBD1 (5 bases). Germline values: CDR1 MNHEY, CDR2 SMNVEV (reference sequence). V lost 2 bases to trimming and J lost 3 bases, with 10 bases between them. This CDR3 spans 14 amino acids. CDR3 nucleotide sequence: TGTGCCAGCAGTTTAAGGGGAGTAGACTATGGCTACACCTTC. Encoded protein: CASSLRGVDYGYTF.

The genes are TRBV5-1 and TRBJ1-1, with 7 nucleotides matching TRBD1. CDR3 length: 16 amino acids. V lost 2 bases to trimming and J lost 1 base; unmatched junction nucleotides: 8. CDR1 and CDR2 from the germline V gene are SGHRS and YFSETQ. The CDR3 region has the DNA TGCGCCAGCAGCTTCGTCTCAGGGGGAGCGAACACTGAAGCTTTCTTT. Amino acids: CASSFVSGGANTEAFF.

The sample holds many counts of this clonotype. This sequence joins TRBV6-1 and TRBJ2-7; D possibly matches TRBD1 or TRBD2 (5 bases each). CDR1 and CDR2 from the germline V gene are MNHNS and SASEGT. V was pared by 5 bases and J by 4 bases, with 12 bases between. CDR3 length: 13 amino acids. The CDR3 protein is CASSPVGDYEQYV. The CDR3 nucleotides read TGTGCCAGCAGTCCGGTGGGGGATTACGAGCAGTACGTC.

Only a few counts were recorded for this clonotype. The rearrangement links TRBV7-9 to TRBJ1-1; no clear D gene. The CDR3 totals 14 residues. Trimming took off 5 bases at V and 0 bases at J, with 10 bases between the two ends. Germline loops: CDR1 SEHNR, CDR2 FQNEAQ (reference sequence). The CDR3 nucleotides are TGTGCCAGCAGCCCCCCCCTTTTGAACACTGAAGCTTTCTTT. Translating it yields CASSPPLLNTEAFF.

In this sample, this clonotype turned up a few times. The V call is TRBV12-3 or TRBV12-4, the J call TRBJ2-7; unclear D gene. The ends were cut back, 2 bases at V and 2 bases at J, with 7 bases in the middle. The CDR3 loop spans 13 amino acids. The CDR3 reads CASSLIGPYEQYF. For the CDR3, the DNA is TGTGCCAGCAGTTTAATCGGGCCCTACGAGCAGTACTTC.

The chain couples TRBV5-1 to TRBJ2-7, with 9 positions matching TRBD1. The CDR3 is 13 residues long. The germline V gene has CDR1 SGHRS and CDR2 YFSETQ. After removal of 6 bases from V and 3 bases from J, the junction contained 4 bases not matched to a gene. As DNA, the CDR3 is TGCGCCAGCACCGGGGACAGGGTCTACGAGCAGTACGTC. Protein sequence: CASTGDRVYEQYV.

The rearrangement links TRBV2 to TRBJ2-7; maybe TRBD1 (5 bases). V was cut by 1 base and J by 3 bases, with 13 bases left in between. The CDR3 length is 15 residues. Germline V gives CDR1 SNHLY, CDR2 FYNNEI. The CDR3 nucleotides are TGTGCCAGCAGTGAAGAACAGGCTAGGAACTACGAGCAGTACTTC. This codes for CASSEEQARNYEQYF. The full variable domain, in which reference TRBV2 and TRBJ2-7 provide the parts outside the CDR3, is EPEVTQTPSHQVTQMGQEVILRCVPISNHLYFYWYRQILGQKVEFLVSFYNNEISEKSEIFDDQFSVERPDGSNFTLKIRSTKLEDSAMYFCASSEEQARNYEQYFGPGTRLTVT.

This clonotype appeared a few times. CDR3: CASSWTWGETQYF. In DNA, the CDR3 is TGTGCCAGCAGTTGGACTTGGGGTGAGACCCAGTACTTC. V is TRBV6-2 or TRBV6-3 and J is TRBJ2-5; D is perhaps TRBD2 (5 bases). V lost 4 bases and J 5 bases, leaving 11 bases between the germline ends. The CDR3 runs 13 residues. CDR1 is MNHEY, CDR2 SVGEGT, per germline.

Ten or more counts support this clonotype. The gene calls are TRBV12-3 or TRBV12-4 and TRBJ2-1, with D perhaps given as TRBD1 or TRBD2 (5 bases each). Trimming removed 5 bases at V and 4 bases at J, with 9 bases between. The CDR3 length is 13 residues. CDR3 region: CASSRDGYNEQFF. The CDR3 DNA is TGTGCCAGCAGTCGGGACGGATACAATGAGCAGTTCTTC.

This clonotype was counted only a few times. The chain links TRBV4-1 to TRBJ2-3; 7 nucleotides align to TRBD2. This CDR3 contains 14 residues. Germline V gives CDR1 MGHRA, CDR2 YSYEKL. The ends lost 4 bases at V and 1 base at J; junction bases unmatched: 2. CDR3 coding DNA: TGCGCCAGCAGCCGCGGACTAGGCACAGATACGCAGTATTTT. Its protein product is CASSRGLGTDTQYF.

The table lists this clonotype with a few counts. The J gene is TRBJ2-7, the V gene TRBV4-2, with 9 bases identical to TRBD1. V was pared by 0 bases and J by 3 bases, with 3 bases of the junction left unmatched. The germline V gene has CDR1 LGHNA and CDR2 YNFKEQ. This CDR3 has 15 amino acids. The CDR3 DNA is TGTGCCAGCAGCCAAGAAACAGGGGGCTTCTACGAGCAGTACGTC. It translates to CASSQETGGFYEQYV.

This clonotype was recorded a few times. V usage is TRBV7-6 and J usage is TRBJ2-3; 12 positions match TRBD2. The CDR3 covers 15 residues. Trimming at V came to 5 bases and at J to 4 bases, leaving 4 bases not matched to a gene. CDR1 SGHVS and CDR2 FNYEAQ come from the germline V gene. The CDR3 here is CASSRLAGVPDTQYF. CDR3 DNA: TGTGCCAGCAGCCGACTAGCGGGGGTTCCAGATACGCAGTATTTT. The variable domain in full, with the rest retrieved from reference TRBV7-6 and TRBJ2-3, is GAGVSQSPRYKVTKRGQDVALRCDPISGHVSLYWYRQALGQGPEFLTYFNYEAQQDKSGLPNDRFSAERPEGSISTLTIQRTEQRDSAMYRCASSRLAGVPDTQYFGPGTRLTVL.

The chain employs TRBV10-3 and TRBJ2-1; 7 nucleotides align to TRBD1. Per the germline V gene, CDR1 is ENHRY and CDR2 is SYGVKD. This CDR3 spans 14 amino acids. V shed 2 bases and J 10 bases; nucleotides not matched to a gene: 8. CDR3 region: CAISETDREQEQFF. The CDR3 DNA sequence: TGTGCCATCAGTGAGACAGACAGGGAGCAAGAGCAGTTCTTC.